The 16 T cell receptor beta chains in this list originate from one sample, sequenced in a study of blood T cell repertoires in COVID-19. TCRdb keeps only in-frame clones here, not all; method: immunoSEQ multiplex PCR. The sample gives 350,000 to 400,000 clones, around 87% of which show up once; approximately 1.9% is in the top ten. Material for sequencing was PBMCs or T cells enriched from blood (not recorded which). These receptors were taken from a man aged 35-49 years in a cohort exposed to, infected with or recovered from COVID-19 (not recorded which).

The rearrangement uses TRBV2 and TRBJ2-7; no clear D. The length of the CDR3 is 12 residues. V lost 6 bases and J 7 bases, leaving 13 bases between the germline ends. Germline values: CDR1 SNHLY, CDR2 FYNNEI. In DNA form, the CDR3 reads TGTGCCAGCAGGGTAGTGTCGAGGGAGCAGTACTTC. As protein: CASRVVSREQYF.

This clone has more than one count but fewer than ten. Distinct nucleotide sequences in the sample also encode this CDR3. The chain's CDR3 is CASSPGTANSPLHF. The CDR3 coding sequence is TGTGCCAGCAGTCCCGGGACAGCAAATTCACCCCTCCACTTT. This chain connects TRBV27 to TRBJ1-6; 7 positions match TRBD1. V was clipped by 5 bases and J by 7 bases; unmatched bases: 5. Germline values: CDR1 MNHEY, CDR2 SMNVEV (reference sequence). CDR3 size: 14 residues.

This sequence joins TRBV30 and TRBJ2-1; unclear D gene. Trimming stripped 0 bases from V and 6 bases from J, with 9 bases between. Per the germline V gene, CDR1 is GTSNPN and CDR2 is SVGIG (reference sequence). The CDR3 extends over 13 amino acids. CDR3 coding DNA: TGTGCCTGGAGTGTATCCTGGCTCAATGAGCAGTTCTTC. Its protein is CAWSVSWLNEQFF.

The chain couples TRBV5-1 to TRBJ2-7; 9 nucleotides align to TRBD1. The trim removed 4 bases at V and 4 bases at J, leaving 3 bases unmatched. There are 13 residues in the CDR3. Germline V gene data show CDR1 as SGHRS and CDR2 as YFSETQ. CDR3 bases: TGCGCCAGCAGCACCGGGACAGGGTACGAGCAGTACTTC. This codes for CASSTGTGYEQYF.

This chain joins TRBV28 and TRBJ2-5, with a possible D match to TRBD2 (6 bases). V lost 7 bases and J lost 5, with 14 bases in between. The CDR3 spans 13 residues. The germline CDR1 and CDR2 sequences are MDHEN and SYDVKM. As DNA, the CDR3 is TGTGCCAGCAACCCCTCGGGAGTGGAGACCCAGTACTTC. Residues: CASNPSGVETQYF.

The chain combines TRBV28 with TRBJ1-2; 12 bases agree with TRBD1. Trimming at V came to 4 bases and at J to 7 bases, leaving 16 bases not matched to a gene. This CDR3 is 18 amino acids long. Germline values: CDR1 MDHEN, CDR2 SYDVKM. CDR3 in DNA: TGTGCCAGCAGTTCACATGGGACAGGGGGCGTCGGGTCAGGTGGCTACACCTTC. It specifies CASSSHGTGGVGSGGYTF.

The chain carries TRBV4-2 and TRBJ1-4, with D hard to call. Germline values: CDR1 LGHNA, CDR2 YNFKEQ. Trimming removed 5 bases at V and 2 bases at J, with 6 bases between. This CDR3 region has 13 residues. CDR3 DNA sequence: TGTGCCAGCAGCGGTCAGACTAATGAAAAACTGTTTTTT. Protein: CASSGQTNEKLFF.

The gene calls are TRBV3-1 (or the pseudogene TRBV3-2) and TRBJ2-2, with TRBD2 matching 15 bases. Germline V gene sequence: CDR1 LGHDT, CDR2 YNNKEL (reference sequence). The J segment lost 8 bases and the V segment lost 4 bases, leaving 5 bases of the junction unmatched. The CDR3 contains 16 residues. Here the CDR3 reads CASSPGLAGGSGELFF. In DNA form, the CDR3 reads TGTGCCAGCAGCCCTGGACTAGCGGGGGGGTCAGGGGAGCTGTTTTTT.

The rearrangement uses TRBV5-1 and TRBJ1-1; 10 bases are shared with TRBD1. Germline CDR1 is SGHRS and CDR2 is YFSETQ. V shed 4 bases and J 1 base; nucleotides not matched to a gene: 4. This CDR3 contains 15 residues. This chain's CDR3 is CASSNRTGGNTEAFF. DNA of the CDR3: TGCGCCAGCAGCAATCGGACAGGGGGGAACACTGAAGCTTTCTTT. The variable domain in full, completed from reference TRBV5-1 and TRBJ1-1, reads KAGVTQTPRYLIKTRGQQVTLSCSPISGHRSVSWYQQTPGQGLQFLFEYFSETQRNKGNFPGRFSGRQFSNSRSEMNVSTLELGDSALYLCASSNRTGGNTEAFFGQGTRLTVV.

This sequence joins TRBV7-8 and TRBJ2-1, with TRBD2 as a possible D gene (6 bases). CDR3 length: 17 amino acids. V lost 5 bases and J lost 0, with 17 bases in between. Germline V gives CDR1 SGHVS, CDR2 FQNEAQ. CDR3 in amino acids: CASSLLIGSSSYNEQFF. CDR3 sequence (DNA): TGTGCCAGCAGCCTACTTATCGGGAGTAGCTCCTACAATGAGCAGTTCTTC.

J is TRBJ1-1 and V is TRBV5-8, with 9 nucleotides matching TRBD1. The ends lost 6 bases at V and 11 bases at J; junction bases unmatched: 8. The CDR3 has 12 residues. The germline V gene has CDR1 SGHTS and CDR2 YDEGEE. CDR3 region: CASTHRGPWAFF. CDR3 coding DNA: TGTGCCAGCACCCACAGGGGGCCGTGGGCTTTCTTT.

The chain uses TRBV30 and TRBJ2-5; D is possibly TRBD2 (6 bases). The CDR3 length is 15 residues. Trimming pared 3 bases from V and 2 bases from J, leaving 16 bases between. Germline V lookup: CDR1 GTSNPN, CDR2 SVGIG (reference sequence). The CDR3 loop is CAWRGRASVQETQYF. DNA for the CDR3: TGTGCCTGGAGGGGTCGGGCTAGCGTTCAAGAGACCCAGTACTTC.

This chain joins TRBV7-9 and TRBJ1-2; D is unclear. V shed 5 bases and J shed 8 bases, with 21 bases lying between them. CDR1 is SEHNR and CDR2 is FQNEAQ in the germline V gene (reference sequence). The CDR3 has 15 residues. For the CDR3, the DNA is TGTGCCAGCAGCCTGTGGGCCGACAAAGGAGGCGGCTACACCTTC. Amino acid sequence: CASSLWADKGGGYTF.

V and J are TRBV7-6 and TRBJ2-7; the D gene is possibly TRBD2 (6 bases). The V gene lost 0 bases and the J gene lost 2 bases, with 11 bases spanning the gap. CDR3 length: 15 residues. CDR1 SGHVS and CDR2 FNYEAQ come from the germline V gene. The CDR3 loop is CASSLAGLGAYEQYF. CDR3 coding DNA: TGTGCCAGCAGCTTAGCGGGACTTGGGGCCTACGAGCAGTACTTC. The variable domain in full, with the rest retrieved from reference TRBV7-6 and TRBJ2-7, is GAGVSQSPRYKVTKRGQDVALRCDPISGHVSLYWYRQALGQGPEFLTYFNYEAQQDKSGLPNDRFSAERPEGSISTLTIQRTEQRDSAMYRCASSLAGLGAYEQYFGPGTRLTVT.

The gene calls are TRBV24-1 and TRBJ1-5; D remains ambiguous. The CDR3 totals 14 residues. V shed 3 bases and J shed 3 bases, with 8 bases lying between them. The germline V gene encodes CDR1 KGHDR and CDR2 SFDVKD. The CDR3 spells CATSDPPFNQPQHF. The CDR3 nucleotides are TGTGCCACCAGTGATCCTCCGTTCAATCAGCCCCAGCATTTT.

This chain joins TRBV28 and TRBJ2-4, with TRBD1 as a possible D gene (6 bases). Germline lookup yields CDR1 MDHEN and CDR2 SYDVKM. This CDR3 has 15 amino acids. Trimming removed 6 bases at V and 0 bases at J, with 12 bases between. As DNA, the CDR3 is TGTGCCAGCAGCCACAGGGATCTAGCCAAAAACATTCAGTACTTC. It is translated as CASSHRDLAKNIQYF.